Below, 14 T cell receptor beta chains from the same sample are listed, as sequenced in a study of T cells in localized non-small cell lung cancer. TCRdb's table, derived via immunoSEQ multiplex PCR, lists solely in-frame clones and lacks some. The sample has 2,000 to 2,500 clones, about 24% seen once. The specimen comprised normal lung tissue next to the tumor, sampled before any cancer treatment. The receptors originated from a woman aged 35-75 years with stage I lung adenocarcinoma.

The CDR3: CASSPAGATNEKLFF. The CDR3 DNA reads TGTGCCAGCTCACCGGCGGGGGCGACTAATGAAAAACTGTTTTTT. V and J are TRBV18 and TRBJ1-4, with D perhaps matching TRBD1 (6 bases). Per germline, CDR1 KGHSH and CDR2 LQKENI. CDR3 length: 15 amino acids. V lost 3 bases and J 2 bases, leaving 10 bases between the germline ends.

This clone occurred a few times. The chain employs TRBV11-3 and TRBJ1-4; no clear D. With 3 bases removed from V and 8 bases from J, the gap between germline ends came to 13 bases. CDR3 length: 14 residues. Germline-derived CDR1 and CDR2 are SGHNT and YENEEA. This chain's CDR3 is CASSLAPTTEKLFF. CDR3 coding DNA: TGTGCCAGCAGCTTGGCCCCGACGACCGAAAAACTGTTTTTT.

The rearrangement joins TRBV6-8 to TRBJ1-1, with 8 bases identical to TRBD1. CDR3 length: 12 residues. V lost 6 bases and J lost 5; bases outside the gene matches: 2. Germline V lookup: CDR1 MNHGY, CDR2 SAAAGT. CDR3 protein: CASRRTGTEAFF. Written as DNA, the CDR3 is TGTGCCAGCAGGCGGACAGGGACTGAAGCTTTCTTT.

This chain joins TRBV28 and TRBJ2-2; 10 bases are a match to TRBD1. Germline V gene lookup returns CDR1 MDHEN and CDR2 SYDVKM. V trimming: 4 bases; J trimming: 7 bases; junction bases outside the gene matches: 12. CDR3 length equals 17 residues. The CDR3 protein is CASSSTPGTGESGELFF. As DNA, the CDR3 is TGTGCCAGCAGTTCCACCCCCGGGACAGGGGAAAGCGGGGAGCTGTTTTTT.

This clone came up once. The chain has TRBV19 and TRBJ2-1, with D hard to call. The CDR3 has 13 amino acids. With 5 bases removed from V and 7 bases from J, the gap between germline ends came to 12 bases. The germline V gene has CDR1 LNHDA and CDR2 SQIVND (reference sequence). CDR3 sequence (DNA): TGTGCCAGTAGTCTGGACCATTCGAATGAGCAGTTCTTC. Protein: CASSLDHSNEQFF. Full variable domain (outside the CDR3, taken from reference TRBV19 and TRBJ2-1): DGGITQSPKYLFRKEGQNVTLSCEQNLNHDAMYWYRQDPGQGLRLIYYSQIVNDFQKGDIAEGYSVSREKKESFPLTVTSAQKNPTAFYLCASSLDHSNEQFFGPGTRLTVL.

This clone has only a few counts. The chain employs TRBV6-8 and TRBJ1-4; TRBD1 aligns across 9 bases. The CDR3 sequence is 15 residues long. CDR1 and CDR2 (germline): MNHGY, SAAAGT. The J segment lost 8 bases and the V segment lost 6 bases, leaving 10 bases of the junction unmatched. CDR3 in amino acids: CASRARGQGGEKLFF. The CDR3 DNA reads TGTGCCAGCAGGGCCCGGGGACAGGGAGGAGAAAAACTGTTTTTT.

This clone turned up a few times. Other DNA variants within this sample encode the same CDR3. The chain links TRBV18 to TRBJ2-1; 7 bases are a match to TRBD2. This CDR3 contains 12 residues. V shed 3 bases and J 9 bases; nucleotides not matched to a gene: 2. CDR1 and CDR2 (germline): KGHSH, LQKENI. The CDR3 region is CASSPGGSEQFF. CDR3 coding DNA: TGTGCCAGCTCACCTGGCGGGAGTGAGCAGTTCTTC.

This clone was observed a few times. Here the CDR3 reads CSVEDFVAGSVNEQFF. In DNA, the CDR3 is TGCAGCGTTGAAGATTTCGTAGCGGGGAGTGTCAATGAGCAGTTCTTC. The rearrangement joins TRBV29-1 to TRBJ2-1, with 8 bases that match TRBD2. Germline trimming cut 0 bases from V and 6 bases from J; bases unmatched to any gene: 10. This CDR3 comprises 16 residues. In germline, CDR1 is SQVTM, CDR2 ANQGSEA.

The chain couples TRBV10-2 to TRBJ1-2, with 7 nucleotides matching TRBD1. Germline trimming cut 7 bases from V and 0 bases from J; bases unmatched to any gene: 5. This CDR3 is built from 14 residues. CDR1 WSHSY and CDR2 SAAADI come from the germline V gene. In nucleotides, the CDR3 is TGCGCCAGCAAGGGGGCAGGAGCTAACTATGGCTACACCTTC. The encoded protein is CASKGAGANYGYTF.

This chain joins TRBV29-1 and TRBJ2-2, with 10 bases identical to TRBD2. Looked up from germline, CDR1 is SQVTM and CDR2 is ANQGSEA. The CDR3 has 14 amino acids. J gave up 4 bases and V 6 bases, and 5 bases lay outside the gene matches. CDR3 residues: CSVASSGGTGELFF. CDR3 DNA sequence: TGCAGCGTCGCATCTAGCGGGGGCACCGGGGAGCTGTTTTTT.

This chain joins TRBV25-1 and TRBJ2-7; weak D call: TRBD1 (6 bases). The germline gives CDR1 MGHDK, CDR2 SYGVNS. This CDR3 has 14 residues. V was clipped by 4 bases and J by 3 bases, with 13 bases between them. The CDR3 DNA reads as TGTGCCAGCAGTGCAGGGGTTTCAGGCTACGAGCAGTACTTC. Translation: CASSAGVSGYEQYF.

CDR3: CASSIGRGNEQFF. CDR3 bases: TGTGCCAGTAGTATAGGTCGGGGGAATGAGCAGTTCTTC. The chain recombines TRBV19 with TRBJ2-1; D possibly corresponds to TRBD2 (6 bases). The CDR3 runs to 13 residues. V was clipped by 1 base and J by 7 bases, with 8 bases between them. Germline V lookup: CDR1 LNHDA, CDR2 SQIVND (reference sequence).

The chain employs TRBV29-1 and TRBJ1-4; D call uncertain. The germline gives CDR1 SQVTM, CDR2 ANQGSEA. V lost 5 bases and J lost 4, with 14 bases in between. This CDR3 contains 14 residues. CDR3 in DNA: TGCAGCGTTCAGCCAACCGCATATAATGAAAAACTGTTTTTT. Translating gives CSVQPTAYNEKLFF. Looking up the rest from reference TRBV29-1 and TRBJ1-4 gives the full variable domain: SAVISQKPSRDICQRGTSLTIQCQVDSQVTMMFWYRQQPGQSLTLIATANQGSEATYESGFVIDKFPISRPNLTFSTLTVSNMSPEDSSIYLCSVQPTAYNEKLFFGSGTQLSVL.

This clone qualifies as medium-sized. The chain is built from TRBV11-3 and TRBJ2-3; 7 bases map to TRBD2. Trimming removed 5 bases from V and 4 bases from J; junction bases left unmatched: 15. This CDR3 is built from 17 residues. Germline V gene sequence: CDR1 SGHNT, CDR2 YENEEA. CDR3 nucleotides: TGTGCCAGCAGCCTAGGGGAGAGCGGGGAACTCGCAGATACGCAGTATTTT. Translating it yields CASSLGESGELADTQYF.